The sample holds one count of the clone carrying this TCR beta chain. This sample was taken from a study of glioma-infiltrating T cells after dendritic cell vaccination. Study-level background: Patients had newly diagnosed or recurrent glioblastoma and received dendritic cell vaccines. Between about 2003 and 2013, patients got autologous tumor lysate-pulsed dendritic cell vaccines.

The immunoSEQ assay amplified TCRB CDR3 from up to roughly 2 ug DNA. Libraries were prepared by immunoSEQ multiplex PCR; TCRdb keeps only in-frame clonotypes and omits some of them. Of approximately 100,000 clones in the sample, more than 80% are singletons; the top ten hold roughly 12%. This TCR was recovered from a human donor with glioblastoma. Specimen: blood, collected before dendritic cell vaccination.

The CDR3 nucleotides are TGTGCCAGCAGCGCGCCAGGGTTCCCCTCTGGGGCCAACGTCCTGACTTTC. Protein: CASSAPGFPSGANVLTF. The gene calls are TRBV7-9 and TRBJ2-6; D possibly corresponds to TRBD1 (5 bases). Trimming left V 5 bases short and J 0 bases short, with 14 bases between. Germline V gene data show CDR1 as SEHNR and CDR2 as FQNEAQ (reference sequence). The CDR3 sequence is 17 residues long.